The 8 T cell receptor beta chains below come from one sample, sequenced in a study of tissue T cells after allogeneic stem cell transplantation (dated by TCRdb to about 2022). Libraries came from the immunoSEQ multiplex PCR assay. Sourced from immuneACCESS, this table was stored by TCRdb with only in-frame sequences that have V and J called. A share of the clones is absent; for the studies checked, an unresolved V gene accounts for under half, and the remainder has no known explanation. Within this sample are some 48,000 clones, with nearly 75% of them counted one time only. Roughly 0.66% of the sample goes to the ten largest clones. Source material: sorted cells pooled from one or two spleens. These receptors were obtained from a pool of C57BL/6 mice in good health.

This clone was seen a handful of times. The gene names given are mouse names. The sequenced fragment ends 1 residue before the CDR3 boundary, so the rest is inferred from the germline J gene. The chain combines TRBV19 with TRBJ2-7, with 9 bases that match TRBD1. V was clipped by 4 bases and J by 7 bases; unmatched bases: 3. Germline CDR1 is FNHDT and CDR2 is SITEND (reference sequence). The CDR3 is made up of 12 amino acids. CDR3 DNA (partial): TGTGCCAGCAGTGGACAGGGGTGGGAACAGTAC. Translation gives CASSGQGWEQY. The whole CDR3 protein is CASSGQGWEQYF.

This clone appeared a single time. Genes and germline come from the mouse. Sequencing ends 1 residue short of the CDR3 end; the germline J gene provides the rest. This chain links TRBV29 with TRBJ2-5; 8 bases align to TRBD2. Unmatched junction bases numbered 4, after V lost 8 bases and J lost 6 bases. The germline gives CDR1 MSHET, CDR2 SYDVDS. The CDR3 is 12 amino acids. The sequenced CDR3 bases are TGTGCTAGCTGGGGGGGGGAGGACACCCAGTAC. Amino acid sequence: CASWGGEDTQY. The entire CDR3 protein is CASWGGEDTQYF.

With regard to this clone: Gene names and germline refer to mouse. Read coverage stops 1 residue before the CDR3 terminus; the germline J gene supplies the remainder. This chain joins TRBV13-3 and TRBJ2-4; 9 positions agree with TRBD2. This CDR3 is 16 amino acids long. Germline V lookup: CDR1 NNHDY, CDR2 SYVADS. Germline trimming cut 3 bases from V and 0 bases from J; bases unmatched to any gene: 5. The CDR3 region is CASSVGGAGSQNTLYF. The part of the CDR3 DNA that was read is TGTGCCAGCAGTGTTGGGGGGGCTGGAAGTCAAAACACCTTGTAC.

This clone was seen once. Germline and genes here are mouse. The read halts 1 residue ahead of the CDR3 end, with the missing end drawn from the germline J gene. The chain joins TRBV19 to TRBJ2-1; 11 bases line up with TRBD2. Germline-derived CDR1 and CDR2 are FNHDT and SITEND (reference sequence). After removal of 4 bases from V and 3 bases from J, the junction contained 3 bases not matched to a gene. The CDR3 contains 15 residues. The covered CDR3 bases are TGTGCCAGCAGTCCCGGGACTGGGGGCTATGCTGAGCAGTTC. This gives the protein CASSPGTGGYAEQF. From start to end, the CDR3 is CASSPGTGGYAEQFF.

Regarding this clone: The gene names given are mouse names. Read data end 1 residue before the CDR3 end; the end is taken from the germline J gene. The V gene is TRBV13-3, the J gene TRBJ2-1; 7 nucleotides line up with TRBD1. The germline CDR1 and CDR2 sequences are NNHDY and SYVADS. The CDR3 consists of 11 residues. Unmatched junction bases numbered 0, after V lost 5 bases and J lost 7 bases. The CDR3 DNA, read in part, is TGTGCCAGCAGACAGGGGGCTGAGCAGTTC. As protein: CASRQGAEQF. The CDR3, in full, reads CASRQGAEQFF.

Remarks on this clone: Germline and genes: mouse. The CDR3 end is not reached by the read, which stops 1 residue before it; the germline J gene fills it in. The chain recombines TRBV20 with TRBJ2-1; D unclear. Germline CDR1 reads GFQATS; CDR2 reads STVNSAI. CDR3 length: 15 amino acids. Trimming shortened V by 0 bases and J by 1 base, and 10 bases separated the two germline ends. CDR3 DNA, as far as it was read: TGTGGTGCTAGGGATCTTCGGGAAAACTATGCTGAGCAGTTC. This encodes CGARDLRENYAEQF. The complete CDR3 reads CGARDLRENYAEQFF.

Of note for this clone: Germline and genes here are mouse. CDR3 in amino acids: CASSLEQYEQYF. CDR3 DNA (partial): TGTGCCAGCTCTCTCGAACAGTATGAACAGTAC. This chain connects TRBV12-2 to TRBJ2-7; the D is unclear. The read falls 1 residue short of the CDR3 end, and the missing part is taken from the germline J gene. Germline-derived CDR1 and CDR2 are SGHLS and HYDKME. Trimming left V 0 bases short and J 4 bases short, with 6 bases between. CDR3 length: 12 residues.

This clone appeared a few times. Gene names refer to mouse genes. The CDR3 extends 1 residue past the end of the read, so its final part is completed from the germline J gene. J is TRBJ2-7 and V is TRBV3, with 10 nucleotides matching TRBD2. Germline V lookup: CDR1 SNHLY, CDR2 FYNGKV (reference sequence). The CDR3 has 14 residues. With 6 bases clipped from V and 4 bases from J, the junction kept 6 bases outside the gene matches. Partial CDR3 DNA: TGTGCCAGCAGGTTCGGGACTGGGGCTTATGAACAGTAC. The encoded protein is CASRFGTGAYEQY. The whole CDR3 sequence reads CASRFGTGAYEQYF.